This T cell receptor beta chain was recovered during a study of technical replicates of blood from a handful of donors. TCRdb's table, derived via immunoSEQ multiplex PCR, lists solely in-frame clones and lacks some. The sample records 80,000 or so clones, around 95% being singletons. The CDR3 has 14 residues. CDR1 is MNHEY and CDR2 is SMNVEV in the germline V gene (reference sequence). Unmatched junction bases numbered 6, after V lost 4 bases and J lost 3 bases. This clonotype originated in a human donor in good health. This chain uses TRBV27 with TRBJ2-7; 7 bases are shared with TRBD1. The specimen was T cells isolated from PBMCs. The CDR3 DNA is TGTGCCAGCAGTTCCGGGACAGCTCTCTACGAGCAGTACTTC. It specifies CASSSGTALYEQYF.